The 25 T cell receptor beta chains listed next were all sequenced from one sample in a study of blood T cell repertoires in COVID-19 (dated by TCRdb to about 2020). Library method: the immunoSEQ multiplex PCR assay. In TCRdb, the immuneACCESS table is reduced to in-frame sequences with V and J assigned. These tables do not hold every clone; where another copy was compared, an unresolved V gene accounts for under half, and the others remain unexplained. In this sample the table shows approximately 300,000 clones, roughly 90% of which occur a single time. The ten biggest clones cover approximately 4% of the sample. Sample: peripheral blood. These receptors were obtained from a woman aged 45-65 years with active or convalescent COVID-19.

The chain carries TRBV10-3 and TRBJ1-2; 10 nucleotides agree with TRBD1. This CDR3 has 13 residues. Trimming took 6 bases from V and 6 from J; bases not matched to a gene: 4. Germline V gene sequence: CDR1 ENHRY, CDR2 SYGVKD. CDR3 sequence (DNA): TGTGCCATCAGGACAGGGGGCGCGCATGGCTACACCTTC. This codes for CAIRTGGAHGYTF.

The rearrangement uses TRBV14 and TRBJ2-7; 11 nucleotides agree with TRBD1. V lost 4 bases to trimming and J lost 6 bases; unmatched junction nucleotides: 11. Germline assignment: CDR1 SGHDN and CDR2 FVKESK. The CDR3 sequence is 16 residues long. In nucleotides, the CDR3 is TGTGCCAGCAGCCGAGGCCCCGGGACAGGGGGAGGCGAGCAGTACTTC. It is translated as CASSRGPGTGGGEQYF.

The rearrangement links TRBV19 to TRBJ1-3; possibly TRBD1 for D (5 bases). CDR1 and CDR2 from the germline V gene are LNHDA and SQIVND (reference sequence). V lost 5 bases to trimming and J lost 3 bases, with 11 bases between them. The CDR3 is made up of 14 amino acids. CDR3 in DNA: TGTGCCAGTAGTCCGGGGGGGAATGGAAACACCATATATTTT. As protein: CASSPGGNGNTIYF.

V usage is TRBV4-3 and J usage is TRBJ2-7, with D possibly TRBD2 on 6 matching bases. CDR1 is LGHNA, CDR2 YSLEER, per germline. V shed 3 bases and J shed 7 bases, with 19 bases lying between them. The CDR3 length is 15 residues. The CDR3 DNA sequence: TGCGCCAGCAGCCAGGAGCGGGTAATAACGGGGGAGCAGTACTTC. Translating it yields CASSQERVITGEQYF.

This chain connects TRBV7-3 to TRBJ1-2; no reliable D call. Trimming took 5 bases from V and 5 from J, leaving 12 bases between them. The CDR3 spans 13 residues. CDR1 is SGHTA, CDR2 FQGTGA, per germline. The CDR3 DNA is TGTGCCAGCAGCCCACAACCTCTTTATGGCTACACCTTC. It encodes CASSPQPLYGYTF.

The CDR3 sequence is CASSYEGGAREKLFF. In DNA, the CDR3 is TGTGCCAGCAGCTACGAGGGGGGGGCGCGGGAAAAACTGTTTTTT. The chain has TRBV28 and TRBJ1-4; a possible D gene is TRBD1 (6 bases). The V end lost 6 bases, the J end lost 8 bases, and 19 bases lay between the germline ends. This CDR3 contains 15 residues. Per the germline V gene, CDR1 is MDHEN and CDR2 is SYDVKM.

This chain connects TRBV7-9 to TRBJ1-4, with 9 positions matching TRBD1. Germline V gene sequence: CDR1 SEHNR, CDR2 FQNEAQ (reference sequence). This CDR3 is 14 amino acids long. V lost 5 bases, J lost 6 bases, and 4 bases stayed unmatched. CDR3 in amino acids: CASSEQGADEKLFF. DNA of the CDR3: TGTGCCAGCAGCGAACAGGGGGCTGATGAAAAACTGTTTTTT.

As DNA, the CDR3 is TGTGCCACCTCGGGGAACGCCAATCAGCCCCAGCATTTT. It is translated as CATSGNANQPQHF. This chain uses TRBV24-1 with TRBJ1-5, with D unclear. V gave up 9 bases and J gave up 3 bases, with 11 bases separating them. Germline V lookup: CDR1 KGHDR, CDR2 SFDVKD. The CDR3 is made up of 13 amino acids.

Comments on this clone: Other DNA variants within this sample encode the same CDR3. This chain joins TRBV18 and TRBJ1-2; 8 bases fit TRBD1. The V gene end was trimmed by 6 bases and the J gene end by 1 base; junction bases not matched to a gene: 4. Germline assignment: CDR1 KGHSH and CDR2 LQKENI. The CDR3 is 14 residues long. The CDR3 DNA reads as TGTGCCAGCTCTCCCGGACAGGGTAACTATGGCTACACCTTC. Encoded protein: CASSPGQGNYGYTF.

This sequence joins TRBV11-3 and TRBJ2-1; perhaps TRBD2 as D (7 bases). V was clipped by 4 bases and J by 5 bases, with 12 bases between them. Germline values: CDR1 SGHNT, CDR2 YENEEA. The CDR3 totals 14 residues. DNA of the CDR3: TGTGCCAGCAGCTCCGGGGGGCGTAACAATGAGCAGTTCTTC. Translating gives CASSSGGRNNEQFF.

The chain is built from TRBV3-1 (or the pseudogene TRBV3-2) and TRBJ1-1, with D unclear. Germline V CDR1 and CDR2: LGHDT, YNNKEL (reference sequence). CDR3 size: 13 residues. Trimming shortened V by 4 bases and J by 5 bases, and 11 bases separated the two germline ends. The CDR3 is CASSPVGWTEAFF. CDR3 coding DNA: TGTGCCAGCAGCCCGGTCGGGTGGACTGAAGCTTTCTTT.

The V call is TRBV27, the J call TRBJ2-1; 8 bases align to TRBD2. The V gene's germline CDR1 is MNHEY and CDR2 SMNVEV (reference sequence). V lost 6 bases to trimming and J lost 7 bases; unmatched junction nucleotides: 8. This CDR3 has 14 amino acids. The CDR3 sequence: CASRRAGVANEQFF. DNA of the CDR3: TGTGCCAGCAGACGAGCGGGAGTCGCGAATGAGCAGTTCTTC.

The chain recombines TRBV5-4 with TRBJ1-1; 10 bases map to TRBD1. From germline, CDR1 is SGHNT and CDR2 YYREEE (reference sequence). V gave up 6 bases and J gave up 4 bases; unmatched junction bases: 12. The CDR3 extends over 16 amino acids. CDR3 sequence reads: CASTRPGQGWSTEAFF. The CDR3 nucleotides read TGTGCCAGCACCCGACCGGGACAGGGGTGGAGCACTGAAGCTTTCTTT.

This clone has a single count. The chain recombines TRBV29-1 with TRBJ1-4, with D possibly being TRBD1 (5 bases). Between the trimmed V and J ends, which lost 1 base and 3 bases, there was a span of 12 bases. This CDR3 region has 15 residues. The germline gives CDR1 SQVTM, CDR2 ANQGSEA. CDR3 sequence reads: CSVEVRGGANEKLFF. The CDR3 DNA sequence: TGCAGCGTTGAAGTACGGGGAGGGGCTAATGAAAAACTGTTTTTT.

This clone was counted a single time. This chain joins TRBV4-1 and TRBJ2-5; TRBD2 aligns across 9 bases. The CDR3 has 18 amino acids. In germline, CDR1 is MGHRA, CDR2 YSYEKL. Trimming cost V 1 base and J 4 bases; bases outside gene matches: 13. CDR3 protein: CASSQVLRSGGPRETQYF. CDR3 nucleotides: TGCGCCAGCAGCCAAGTGTTGCGTAGCGGGGGCCCTCGAGAGACCCAGTACTTC.

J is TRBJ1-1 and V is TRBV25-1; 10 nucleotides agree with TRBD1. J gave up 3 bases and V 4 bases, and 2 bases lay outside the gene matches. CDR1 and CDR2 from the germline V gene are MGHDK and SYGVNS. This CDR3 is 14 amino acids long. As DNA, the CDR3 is TGTGCCAGCAGTGTAGACAGGGGGCACACTGAAGCTTTCTTT. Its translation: CASSVDRGHTEAFF.

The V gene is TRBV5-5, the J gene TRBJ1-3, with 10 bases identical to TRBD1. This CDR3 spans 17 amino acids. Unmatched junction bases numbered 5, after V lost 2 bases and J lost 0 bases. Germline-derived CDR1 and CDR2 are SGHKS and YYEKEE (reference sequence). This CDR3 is CASSFRDRGTSGNTIYF. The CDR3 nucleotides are TGTGCCAGCAGCTTCCGGGACAGGGGCACCTCTGGAAACACCATATATTTT.

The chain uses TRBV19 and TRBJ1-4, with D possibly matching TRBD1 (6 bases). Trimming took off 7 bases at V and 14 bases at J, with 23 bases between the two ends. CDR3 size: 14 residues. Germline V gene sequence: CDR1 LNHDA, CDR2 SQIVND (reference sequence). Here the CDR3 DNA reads TGTGCCAGTAATAGGGACAAAAAAACCGGGATGCTGTTTTTT. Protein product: CASNRDKKTGMLFF.

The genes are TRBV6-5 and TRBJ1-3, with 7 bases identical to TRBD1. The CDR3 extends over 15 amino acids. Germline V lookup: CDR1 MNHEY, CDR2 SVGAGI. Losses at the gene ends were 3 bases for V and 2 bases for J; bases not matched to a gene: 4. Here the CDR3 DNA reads TGTGCCAGCAGTTATCAGGGGGTACCTGGAAACACCATATATTTT. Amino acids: CASSYQGVPGNTIYF.

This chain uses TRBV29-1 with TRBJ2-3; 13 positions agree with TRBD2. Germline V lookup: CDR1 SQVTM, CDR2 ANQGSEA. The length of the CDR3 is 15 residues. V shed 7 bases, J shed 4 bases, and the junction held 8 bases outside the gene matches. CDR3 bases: TGCAGCGCCTGGACTAGCGGGAGTTCAGCAGATACGCAGTATTTT. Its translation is CSAWTSGSSADTQYF.

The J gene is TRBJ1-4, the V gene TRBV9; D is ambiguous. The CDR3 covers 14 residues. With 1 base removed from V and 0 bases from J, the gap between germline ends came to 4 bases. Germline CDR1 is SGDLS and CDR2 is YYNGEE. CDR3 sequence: CASSVTPTNEKLFF. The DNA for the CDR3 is TGTGCCAGCAGCGTAACACCAACTAATGAAAAACTGTTTTTT.

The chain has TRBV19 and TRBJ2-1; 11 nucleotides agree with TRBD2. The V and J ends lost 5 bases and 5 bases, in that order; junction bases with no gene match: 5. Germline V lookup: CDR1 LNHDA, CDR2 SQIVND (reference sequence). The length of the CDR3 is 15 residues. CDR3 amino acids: CASSPGTSGNNEQFF. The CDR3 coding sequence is TGTGCCAGTAGTCCCGGGACTAGCGGAAACAATGAGCAGTTCTTC.

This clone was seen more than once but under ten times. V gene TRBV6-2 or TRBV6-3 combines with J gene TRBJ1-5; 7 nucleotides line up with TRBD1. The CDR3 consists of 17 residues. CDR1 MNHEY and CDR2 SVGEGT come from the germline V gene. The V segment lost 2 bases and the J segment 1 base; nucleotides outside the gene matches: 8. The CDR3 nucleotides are TGTGCCAGCAGTTACAGGGGGCATTTTAAAAGCAATCAGCCCCAGCATTTT. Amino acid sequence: CASSYRGHFKSNQPQHF.

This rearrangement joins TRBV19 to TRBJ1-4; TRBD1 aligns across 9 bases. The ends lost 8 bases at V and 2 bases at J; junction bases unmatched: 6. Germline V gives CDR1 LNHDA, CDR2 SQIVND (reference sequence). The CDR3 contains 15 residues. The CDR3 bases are TGTGCCAGTGGCGGACAGGGGCTCACTAATGAAAAACTGTTTTTT. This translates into CASGGQGLTNEKLFF.

This CDR3 is CASSPADMTYEQYF. CDR3 coding DNA: TGTGCCAGCAGCCCCGCTGACATGACCTACGAGCAGTACTTC. V gene TRBV6-5 combines with J gene TRBJ2-7; D remains ambiguous. Germline assignment: CDR1 MNHEY and CDR2 SVGAGI. The CDR3 has 14 residues. V gave up 6 bases and J gave up 2 bases, with 14 bases separating them.